The entry that follows covers one T cell receptor beta chain sequence. This clone was seen a single time. Its antigen is unknown. There are no base qualities to consult, and no much larger clone falls within one base. This record comes from a study of vaccination effects on CD4 cells after COVID-19 (dated by TCRdb to 2021 to 2024). For context, the study as a whole: Participants received two doses of either the BNT162b2 or the mRNA-1273 mRNA SARS-CoV-2 vaccine. The full study included some 10 COVID-19 convalescent patients and several SARS-CoV-2-naive healthy vaccine recipients. Cultures from other donors in the study were sequenced with the Oncomine TCR Beta short-read assay on an Illumina iSeq 100. SARS-CoV-2 spike-specific CD4+ TCR repertoires from before and after mRNA vaccination were compared in COVID-19 convalescent patients and in infection-naive vaccine recipients.

On the study overall, not on this receptor specifically: Among healthy vaccine recipients, nearly all vaccine-induced clones were SARS-CoV-2 mono-reactive, and only 1 of 255 was cross-reactive with common cold coronaviruses. Marked clonal contraction was observed in both infection-induced and vaccine-induced clones at late post-vaccination timepoints, consistent with waning T cell responses. The study was limited by a small number of convalescent patients, and early post-infection timepoints were lacking.

The CDR3 has 13 amino acids, counting the end cysteine and phenylalanine. Kept here is only the CDR3 DNA, which spans 39 bases and is read in frame from base 1. The germline V gene encodes CDR1 SGHVS and CDR2 FQNEAQ. V loses 6 bases at its end and J loses 5 bases; junction bases beyond the gene matches: 4. The library was produced with the immunoSEQ multiplex PCR assay. DNA from the CD4+ T cells that had been cultured and isolated underwent TCR beta CDR3 sequencing. Concerning the study's data processing: Non-productive TCR sequences were removed and reads were trimmed to the CDR3 region, keeping CDR3s of at least 7 amino acids. Antigen-specific clonotypes were identified with the MANAFEST web app by comparing expansion in peptide wells against reference cultures. To count as positive, a clone had to show expansion at FDR<0.05 compared with the reference and with all other wells, an odds ratio above 5, and a frequency above 0.1% in two replicate wells. Clonotypes significantly expanded in SARS-CoV-2 spike wells and in at least one common cold coronavirus spike condition were defined as cross-reactive. Levenshtein distance calculated with the stringdist R package was used to assess CDR3 similarity, and unrooted trees were constructed with ape in R 3.6.1. The table comes from immuneACCESS by way of TCRdb, which keeps in-frame sequences with V and J called. Part of the clones is missing from these tables; in studies checked, under half for an unresolved V gene and the rest for unknown reasons. The V and J calls and the clone size are those of that table, but D and trimming were determined from the DNA. This sample has approximately 54,000 clones in its table, and over 80% of those were observed once. About 2.6% of the sample is in the top ten clones.

In the ViraFEST assay, PBMC were stimulated with viral peptide pools, and antigen-specific CD4+ T cell clonotypes were then identified by expansion using TCR sequencing. After around 11 days of culture, CD4+ T cells were isolated with the EasySep CD4+ T cell isolation kit. Healthy vaccine recipients had no prior SARS-CoV-2 infection, confirmed by negative nucleocapsid antibodies before and after vaccination. Over 1.5 million PBMC per well were cultured with about 9.6 ug/ml peptides in IMDM containing about 5% human AB serum, about 9.7 IU/ml IL-2 and gentamicin. Half of the culture medium was replaced with fresh IL-2-containing medium on days 3 and 7. Unless otherwise noted, each peptide stimulation condition was cultured in triplicate wells. Using Ficoll-Paque Plus gradient centrifugation, PBMC were separated from whole blood and then either used fresh or cryopreserved at -140C. The spike proteins of SARS-CoV-2 and of the common cold coronaviruses HCoV-NL63, HCoV-OC43 and HCoV-229E were spanned by overlapping peptide pools. The QIAamp micro DNA kit was used to extract genomic DNA from the cultured CD4+ T cells.

This TCR derives from a human donor who received a COVID-19 vaccine. Sequencing used CD4+ T cells from PBMCs cultured with HCoV-229E spike peptides, obtained before COVID-19 vaccination. The meaning of the sample's cell subset or site label: HCoV-229E spike overlapping peptide pool stimulation. This chain joins TRBV7-8 to TRBJ2-5, with TRBD1 identical over 9 junction bases. CDR3 protein: CASRGTGFETQYF. In nucleotide form, the sequence is TGTGCCAGCAGAGGGACAGGGTTTGAGACCCAGTACTTC.